These 28 T cell receptor beta chains were all obtained from the same sample, sequenced in a study of shared clonotypes between healthy human individuals (dated by TCRdb to 2018 to 2020). Libraries were constructed by the immunoSEQ multiplex PCR assay. TCRdb provides this immuneACCESS table in a form limited to in-frame rearrangements. Some clones are lacking; in checked studies, under half of them reflect an unresolved V gene, and why the rest are absent is not known. This sample comprises millions of clones, approximately 90% of them detected only once. Over 0.12% of the sample comes from the top ten. Sample: naive CD4+ T cells sorted from blood. The cell subset or site label, as the study defines it: CD45RA+ positively selected. Receptors were obtained from a man aged 18 to 29 in good health.

This chain links TRBV5-1 with TRBJ2-5, with D perhaps matching TRBD1 or TRBD2 (7 bases each). The CDR3 is 15 amino acids. Germline CDR1 SGHRS, CDR2 YFSETQ. V was clipped by 4 bases and J by 5 bases, with 18 bases between them. CDR3 protein: CASSDGAGGAETQYF. CDR3 sequence (DNA): TGCGCCAGCAGCGATGGAGCAGGGGGGGCTGAGACCCAGTACTTC. The whole variable domain, filled in from reference TRBV5-1 and TRBJ2-5, reads KAGVTQTPRYLIKTRGQQVTLSCSPISGHRSVSWYQQTPGQGLQFLFEYFSETQRNKGNFPGRFSGRQFSNSRSEMNVSTLELGDSALYLCASSDGAGGAETQYFGPGTRLLVL.

The chain combines TRBV11-2 with TRBJ1-5; TRBD1 is a possible D gene (6 bases). The germline V gene has CDR1 SGHAT and CDR2 FQNNGV. CDR3 length equals 14 residues. The V end was cut by 5 bases, the J end by 6 bases, with 14 bases between. As DNA, the CDR3 is TGTGCCAGCAGCCGCTTAGGGGGGGCTCAGCCCCAGCATTTT. This encodes CASSRLGGAQPQHF.

This chain joins TRBV27 and TRBJ2-6; D may be TRBD2 (5 bases). The V and J ends lost 1 base and 2 bases respectively, with 15 bases between them. Germline-derived CDR1 and CDR2 are MNHEY and SMNVEV (reference sequence). This CDR3 spans 18 amino acids. The CDR3 region has the DNA TGTGCCAGCAGTTTATTATCGGGGTTCGGAACTGGGGCCAACGTCCTGACTTTC. Amino acids: CASSLLSGFGTGANVLTF.

This chain links TRBV7-8 with TRBJ2-5, with 7 bases identical to TRBD2. From germline, CDR1 is SGHVS and CDR2 FQNEAQ. The CDR3 spans 18 residues. Losses at the gene ends were 1 base for V and 2 bases for J; bases not matched to a gene: 13. CDR3 loop: CASSLGEGWYREQETQYF. As DNA, the CDR3 is TGTGCCAGCAGCTTAGGGGAGGGGTGGTACCGGGAACAAGAGACCCAGTACTTC.

This chain joins TRBV6-5 and TRBJ2-6; D ambiguous. Trimming left V 1 base short and J 4 bases short, with 11 bases between. The length of the CDR3 is 16 residues. Germline V gene lookup returns CDR1 MNHEY and CDR2 SVGAGI. The CDR3 bases are TGTGCCAGCAGTTACTTACGGAATGGGGGGGCCAACGTCCTGACTTTC. It yields the protein CASSYLRNGGANVLTF.

This chain links TRBV5-8 with TRBJ1-2, with TRBD1 matching 10 bases. This CDR3 is 15 amino acids long. V lost 2 bases and J lost 5; bases outside the gene matches: 6. Germline CDR1 SGHTS, CDR2 YDEGEE. The CDR3 loop reads CASSLPGQGNYGYTF. The CDR3 DNA is TGTGCCAGCAGCTTACCGGGACAGGGGAATTATGGCTACACCTTC.

V and J are TRBV25-1 and TRBJ2-7; D not resolved. Germline lookup yields CDR1 MGHDK and CDR2 SYGVNS. Trimming pared 8 bases from V and 3 bases from J, leaving 17 bases between. The CDR3 totals 14 residues. As DNA, the CDR3 is TGTGCCAGCCGGCTTTCGGGCGGACGCTACGAGCAGTACTTC. It codes for CASRLSGGRYEQYF.

The chain has TRBV7-2 and TRBJ2-7, with 9 bases aligning to TRBD1. The CDR3 is 14 amino acids. J gave up 2 bases and V 6 bases, and 5 bases lay outside the gene matches. Germline V gene sequence: CDR1 SGHTA, CDR2 FQGNSA. The CDR3 loop reads CASSGQGSPYEQYF. The CDR3, as DNA: TGTGCCAGCAGTGGACAGGGGTCCCCCTACGAGCAGTACTTC.

This clone is a singleton in its sample. CDR3 sequence: CAWTTGLADRETQYF. The CDR3 DNA follows: TGTGCCTGGACAACGGGACTAGCGGATAGGGAGACCCAGTACTTC. The V gene is TRBV30, the J gene TRBJ2-5; TRBD2 matches at 11 bases. Germline CDR1 is GTSNPN and CDR2 is SVGIG (reference sequence). CDR3 length: 15 amino acids. Unmatched junction bases numbered 9, after V lost 4 bases and J lost 5 bases.

The rearrangement links TRBV10-3 to TRBJ1-5, with 8 bases fitting TRBD1. V lost 3 bases, J lost 5 bases, and 3 bases stayed unmatched. The CDR3 is 14 amino acids. CDR1 is ENHRY and CDR2 is SYGVKD in the germline V gene. The CDR3 sequence is CAISEIQGDQPQHF. DNA of the CDR3: TGTGCCATCAGTGAAATACAGGGGGATCAGCCCCAGCATTTT.

Concerning this clone itself: The same CDR3 can be traced to other DNA sequences in this sample. V and J are TRBV18 and TRBJ1-5, with D possibly being TRBD1 (5 bases). In germline, CDR1 is KGHSH, CDR2 LQKENI. V lost 3 bases to trimming and J lost 4 bases, with 10 bases between them. The CDR3 covers 14 residues. The CDR3 bases are TGTGCCAGCTCACCGCTGGACACAAATCAGCCCCAGCATTTT. Its translation is CASSPLDTNQPQHF. The full variable domain, completed using reference TRBV18 and TRBJ1-5, is NAGVMQNPRHLVRRRGQEARLRCSPMKGHSHVYWYRQLPEEGLKFMVYLQKENIIDESGMPKERFSAEFPKEGPSILRIQQVVRGDSAAYFCASSPLDTNQPQHFGDGTRLSIL.

In this sample, this clone turned up a few times. This chain's CDR3 is CAWSGQRSNYGYTF. The CDR3 coding sequence is TGTGCCTGGAGCGGACAGCGTTCTAACTATGGCTACACCTTC. The chain employs TRBV30 and TRBJ1-2, with TRBD1 as a possible D gene (6 bases). The CDR3 has 14 amino acids. Trimming pared 3 bases from V and 0 bases from J, leaving 11 bases between. Germline V gene sequence: CDR1 GTSNPN, CDR2 SVGIG (reference sequence).

The sample holds one count of this clone. The same CDR3 also results from other DNA sequences found in this sample. This chain joins TRBV6-5 and TRBJ1-5; D call uncertain. CDR3 size: 14 residues. V lost 0 bases to trimming and J lost 4 bases, with 7 bases between them. The germline gives CDR1 MNHEY, CDR2 SVGAGI. The CDR3 region has the DNA TGTGCCAGCAGTTACTCGGGAGGGAATCAGCCCCAGCATTTT. Protein: CASSYSGGNQPQHF.

The rearrangement joins TRBV5-1 to TRBJ2-3; 9 bases align to TRBD1. J gave up 2 bases and V 3 bases, and 1 base lay outside the gene matches. From germline, CDR1 is SGHRS and CDR2 YFSETQ. The CDR3 runs to 14 residues. The CDR3 coding sequence is TGCGCCAGCAGCTCACAGGGGGCCACAGATACGCAGTATTTT. It encodes CASSSQGATDTQYF. The entire variable domain, with the rest obtained from reference TRBV5-1 and TRBJ2-3, is as follows: KAGVTQTPRYLIKTRGQQVTLSCSPISGHRSVSWYQQTPGQGLQFLFEYFSETQRNKGNFPGRFSGRQFSNSRSEMNVSTLELGDSALYLCASSSQGATDTQYFGPGTRLTVL.

There are a few counts of this clone. The chain joins TRBV5-8 to TRBJ2-1; perhaps TRBD2 as D (6 bases). V was cut by 3 bases and J by 6 bases, with 25 bases left in between. The CDR3 is made up of 18 amino acids. The germline gives CDR1 SGHTS, CDR2 YDEGEE. The chain's CDR3 is CASSWRVTGSWKSNEQFF. CDR3 in DNA: TGTGCCAGCAGCTGGAGGGTCACTGGGTCCTGGAAGAGCAATGAGCAGTTCTTC.

V usage is TRBV27 and J usage is TRBJ1-5; D unclear. The V gene lost 2 bases and the J gene lost 3 bases, with 8 bases spanning the gap. This CDR3 comprises 14 residues. Germline lookup yields CDR1 MNHEY and CDR2 SMNVEV (reference sequence). The CDR3 DNA is TGTGCCAGCAGTTTAAAACAGACCAATCAGCCCCAGCATTTT. This gives the protein CASSLKQTNQPQHF.

This rearrangement joins TRBV5-1 to TRBJ1-1; perhaps TRBD1 as D (6 bases). Germline CDR1 is SGHRS and CDR2 is YFSETQ. V shed 0 bases and J shed 2 bases, with 17 bases lying between them. This CDR3 spans 17 amino acids. This CDR3 reads CASSLGTGGLANTEAFF. The CDR3 DNA follows: TGCGCCAGCAGCTTGGGGACGGGGGGCCTCGCCAACACTGAAGCTTTCTTT.

This clone was seen only a few times. The rearrangement joins TRBV7-9 to TRBJ1-5; D is perhaps TRBD1 (5 bases). The V gene lost 0 bases and the J gene lost 6 bases, with 9 bases spanning the gap. This CDR3 contains 14 residues. The germline V gene has CDR1 SEHNR and CDR2 FQNEAQ (reference sequence). Here the CDR3 DNA reads TGTGCCAGCAGCTTAGCGGGGGTGGCTCAGCCCCAGCATTTT. This codes for CASSLAGVAQPQHF.

This clone was seen a single time. This chain uses TRBV4-2 with TRBJ2-1; 8 positions agree with TRBD1. This CDR3 has 17 amino acids. J gave up 2 bases and V 1 base, and 7 bases lay outside the gene matches. CDR1 is LGHNA and CDR2 is YNFKEQ in the germline V gene. The CDR3: CASSQAAGQGTYNEQFF. DNA of the CDR3: TGTGCCAGCAGCCAAGCAGCCGGACAGGGAACCTACAATGAGCAGTTCTTC.

This chain uses TRBV11-3 with TRBJ2-1; possible D gene TRBD2, 6 bases. The V end was cut by 3 bases, the J end by 5 bases, with 11 bases between. The CDR3 consists of 14 residues. Germline V gives CDR1 SGHNT, CDR2 YENEEA. CDR3 nucleotide sequence: TGTGCCAGCAGCTTTCGGGGGTTCGACAATGAGCAGTTCTTC. It is translated as CASSFRGFDNEQFF. Variable domain in full (rest from reference TRBV11-3 and TRBJ2-1): EAGVVQSPRYKIIEKKQPVAFWCNPISGHNTLYWYLQNLGQGPELLIRYENEEAVDDSQLPKDRFSAERLKGVDSTLKIQPAELGDSAVYLCASSFRGFDNEQFFGPGTRLTVL.

The chain uses TRBV11-3 and TRBJ2-3; 11 nucleotides line up with TRBD2. After removal of 6 bases from V and 2 bases from J, the junction contained 10 bases not matched to a gene. This CDR3 is built from 17 residues. Germline lookup yields CDR1 SGHNT and CDR2 YENEEA. CDR3 DNA sequence: TGTGCCAGCAGTCCCGGAAAGACTAGCGGGGCCACAGATACGCAGTATTTT. This encodes CASSPGKTSGATDTQYF.

The chain uses TRBV5-1 and TRBJ1-2; maybe TRBD1 (5 bases). From germline, CDR1 is SGHRS and CDR2 YFSETQ. Trimming removed 4 bases at V and 2 bases at J, with 12 bases between. The CDR3 runs 14 residues. For the CDR3, the DNA is TGCGCCAGCAGCGAGGGACCCGGAAACTATGGCTACACCTTC. This codes for CASSEGPGNYGYTF.

This chain uses TRBV11-2 with TRBJ2-3; D unclear. This CDR3 comprises 17 residues. Germline assignment: CDR1 SGHAT and CDR2 FQNNGV. V was cut by 0 bases and J by 0 bases, with 13 bases left in between. CDR3 loop: CASSLDFGFPSTDTQYF. CDR3 nucleotide sequence: TGTGCCAGCAGCTTAGATTTTGGCTTTCCTAGCACAGATACGCAGTATTTT. The complete variable domain, with remaining parts taken from reference TRBV11-2 and TRBJ2-3, reads EAGVAQSPRYKIIEKRQSVAFWCNPISGHATLYWYQQILGQGPKLLIQFQNNGVVDDSQLPKDRFSAERLKGVDSTLKIQPAKLEDSAVYLCASSLDFGFPSTDTQYFGPGTRLTVL.

The chain is built from TRBV4-3 and TRBJ2-7; D is undetermined. CDR3 length equals 14 residues. CDR1 is LGHNA and CDR2 is YSLEER in the germline V gene. Trimming took off 1 base at V and 0 bases at J, with 7 bases between the two ends. The CDR3 loop is CASSQAWSSYEQYF. CDR3 bases: TGCGCCAGCAGCCAAGCTTGGAGCTCCTACGAGCAGTACTTC.

The chain combines TRBV28 with TRBJ1-4, with TRBD1 matching 10 bases. This CDR3 comprises 15 residues. Germline V gene lookup returns CDR1 MDHEN and CDR2 SYDVKM. The trim removed 7 bases at V and 6 bases at J, leaving 8 bases unmatched. The CDR3 loop reads CASTITGTGDEKLFF. In DNA, the CDR3 is TGTGCCAGCACCATAACCGGGACAGGGGATGAAAAACTGTTTTTT.

This chain joins TRBV7-2 and TRBJ1-1; 9 bases match TRBD1. The germline V gene has CDR1 SGHTA and CDR2 FQGNSA. The V segment lost 5 bases and the J segment 0 bases; nucleotides outside the gene matches: 4. This CDR3 has 15 amino acids. CDR3 protein: CASSPNRGLNTEAFF. The CDR3 region has the DNA TGTGCCAGCAGCCCGAACAGGGGGCTGAACACTGAAGCTTTCTTT. Full variable domain (outside the CDR3, taken from reference TRBV7-2 and TRBJ1-1): GAGVSQSPSNKVTEKGKDVELRCDPISGHTALYWYRQSLGQGLEFLIYFQGNSAPDKSGLPSDRFSAERTGGSVSTLTIQRTQQEDSAVYLCASSPNRGLNTEAFFGQGTRLTVV.

V gene TRBV25-1 combines with J gene TRBJ1-1, with D possibly matching TRBD1 (5 bases). Germline loops: CDR1 MGHDK, CDR2 SYGVNS. V was pared by 4 bases and J by 1 base, with 13 bases between. The CDR3 extends over 15 amino acids. The CDR3 reads CASSGFWQGNTEAFF. CDR3 sequence (DNA): TGTGCCAGCAGTGGTTTCTGGCAGGGGAACACTGAAGCTTTCTTT.

This clone was observed a single time. The sample contains more than one DNA sequence encoding this CDR3. V is TRBV5-1 and J is TRBJ1-4; 8 bases agree with TRBD1. This CDR3 comprises 13 residues. Losses at the gene ends were 5 bases for V and 6 bases for J; bases not matched to a gene: 3. The germline gives CDR1 SGHRS, CDR2 YFSETQ. Here the CDR3 DNA reads TGCGCCAGCAGTACAGGGGGTGATGAAAAACTGTTTTTT. Translated, it gives CASSTGGDEKLFF.